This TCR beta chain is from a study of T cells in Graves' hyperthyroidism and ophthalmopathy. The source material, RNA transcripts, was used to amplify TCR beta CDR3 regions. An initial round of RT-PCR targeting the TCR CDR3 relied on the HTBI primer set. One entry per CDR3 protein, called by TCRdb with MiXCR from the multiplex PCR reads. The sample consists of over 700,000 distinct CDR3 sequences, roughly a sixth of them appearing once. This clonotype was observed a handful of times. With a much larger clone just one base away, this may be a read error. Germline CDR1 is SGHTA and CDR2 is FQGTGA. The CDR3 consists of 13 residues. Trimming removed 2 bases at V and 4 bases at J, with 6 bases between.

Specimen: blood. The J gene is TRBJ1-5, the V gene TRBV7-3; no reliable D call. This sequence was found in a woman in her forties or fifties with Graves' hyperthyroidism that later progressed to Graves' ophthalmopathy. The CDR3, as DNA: TGTGCCAGCAGCTTAGACCAGAATCAGCCCCAGCATTTT. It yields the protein CASSLDQNQPQHF.